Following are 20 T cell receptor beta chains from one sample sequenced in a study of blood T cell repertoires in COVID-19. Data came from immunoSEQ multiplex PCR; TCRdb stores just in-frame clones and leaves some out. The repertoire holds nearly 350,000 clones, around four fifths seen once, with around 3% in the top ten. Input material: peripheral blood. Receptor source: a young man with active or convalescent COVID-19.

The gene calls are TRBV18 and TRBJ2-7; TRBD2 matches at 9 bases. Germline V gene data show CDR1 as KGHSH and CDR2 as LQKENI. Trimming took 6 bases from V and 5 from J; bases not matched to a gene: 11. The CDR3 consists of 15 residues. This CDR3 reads CASSPGREGYDEQYF. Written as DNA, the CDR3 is TGTGCCAGCTCTCCGGGGCGGGAGGGCTACGACGAGCAGTACTTC. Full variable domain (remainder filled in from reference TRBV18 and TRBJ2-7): NAGVMQNPRHLVRRRGQEARLRCSPMKGHSHVYWYRQLPEEGLKFMVYLQKENIIDESGMPKERFSAEFPKEGPSILRIQQVVRGDSAAYFCASSPGREGYDEQYFGPGTRLTVT.

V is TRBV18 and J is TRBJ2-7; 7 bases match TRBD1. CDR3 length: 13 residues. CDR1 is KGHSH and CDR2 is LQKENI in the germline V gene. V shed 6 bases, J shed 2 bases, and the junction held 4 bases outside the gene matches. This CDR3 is CASSQGVAYEQYF. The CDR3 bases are TGTGCCAGCTCCCAGGGGGTGGCCTACGAGCAGTACTTC.

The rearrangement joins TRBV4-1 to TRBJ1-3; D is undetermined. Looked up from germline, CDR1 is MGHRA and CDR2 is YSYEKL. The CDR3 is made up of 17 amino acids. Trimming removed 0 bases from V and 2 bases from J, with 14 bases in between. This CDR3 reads CASSQDSSVRPGNTIYF. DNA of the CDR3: TGCGCCAGCAGCCAAGATAGTTCGGTTCGCCCTGGAAACACCATATATTTT.

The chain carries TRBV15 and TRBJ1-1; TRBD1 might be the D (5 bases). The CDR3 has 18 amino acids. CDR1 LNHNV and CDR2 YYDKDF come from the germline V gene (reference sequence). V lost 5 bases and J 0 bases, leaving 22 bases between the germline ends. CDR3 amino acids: CATSPQGYSTEMNTEAFF. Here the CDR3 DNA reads TGTGCCACCAGCCCCCAGGGTTATTCGACAGAGATGAACACTGAAGCTTTCTTT. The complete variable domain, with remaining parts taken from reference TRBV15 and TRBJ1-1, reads DAMVIQNPRYQVTQFGKPVTLSCSQTLNHNVMYWYQQKSSQAPKLLFHYYDKDFNNEADTPDNFQSRRPNTSFCFLDIRSPGLGDTAMYLCATSPQGYSTEMNTEAFFGQGTRLTVV.

This CDR3 is CASSPRWNTEAFF. CDR3 bases: TGTGCCAGCTCACCTCGGTGGAACACTGAAGCTTTCTTT. This chain links TRBV18 with TRBJ1-1; D unclear. The CDR3 has 13 amino acids. V shed 3 bases and J shed 1 base, with 6 bases lying between them. Germline loops: CDR1 KGHSH, CDR2 LQKENI.

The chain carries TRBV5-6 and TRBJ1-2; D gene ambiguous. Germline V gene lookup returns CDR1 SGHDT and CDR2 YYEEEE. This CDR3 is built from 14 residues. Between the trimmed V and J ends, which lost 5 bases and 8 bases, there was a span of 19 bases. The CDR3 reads CASSQPRKREGYTF. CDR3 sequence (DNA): TGTGCCAGCAGTCAGCCCCGAAAGCGGGAGGGCTACACCTTC.

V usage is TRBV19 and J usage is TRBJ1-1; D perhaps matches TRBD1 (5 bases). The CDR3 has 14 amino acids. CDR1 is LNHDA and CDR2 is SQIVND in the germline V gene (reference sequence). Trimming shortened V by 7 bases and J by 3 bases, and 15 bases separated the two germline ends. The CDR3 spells CASTILSGDTEAFF. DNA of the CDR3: TGTGCCAGTACCATCCTCTCGGGGGACACTGAAGCTTTCTTT. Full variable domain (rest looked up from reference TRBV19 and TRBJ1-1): DGGITQSPKYLFRKEGQNVTLSCEQNLNHDAMYWYRQDPGQGLRLIYYSQIVNDFQKGDIAEGYSVSREKKESFPLTVTSAQKNPTAFYLCASTILSGDTEAFFGQGTRLTVV.

The CDR3 spells CATCDSIFCGEQFF. In DNA form, the CDR3 reads TGTGCCACCTGCGACTCGATCTTCTGTGGTGAGCAGTTCTTC. This chain uses TRBV24-1 with TRBJ2-1; D remains unclear. Trimming took off 9 bases at V and 9 bases at J, with 20 bases between the two ends. The CDR3 totals 14 residues. The germline V gene has CDR1 KGHDR and CDR2 SFDVKD.

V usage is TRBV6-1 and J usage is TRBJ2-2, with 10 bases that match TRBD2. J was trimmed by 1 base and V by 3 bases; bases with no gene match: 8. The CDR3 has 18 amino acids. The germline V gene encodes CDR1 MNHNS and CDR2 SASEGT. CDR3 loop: CASSDFASGGGNTGELFF. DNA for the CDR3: TGTGCCAGCAGTGATTTTGCTAGCGGGGGTGGGAACACCGGGGAGCTGTTTTTT.

This chain's CDR3 is CASSPGQEAFF. The CDR3 DNA reads as TGTGCCAGCAGTCCGGGACAGGAAGCTTTCTTT. The genes are TRBV25-1 and TRBJ1-1; 7 bases are shared with TRBD1. Germline V gene data show CDR1 as MGHDK and CDR2 as SYGVNS. The CDR3 has 11 amino acids. V trimming: 5 bases; J trimming: 8 bases; junction bases outside the gene matches: 2.

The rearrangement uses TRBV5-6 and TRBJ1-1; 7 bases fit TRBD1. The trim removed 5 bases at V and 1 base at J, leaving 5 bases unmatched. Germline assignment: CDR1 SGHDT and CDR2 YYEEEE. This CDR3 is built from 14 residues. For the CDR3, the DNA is TGTGCCAGCAGAAGGACAGGTTCGAACACTGAAGCTTTCTTT. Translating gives CASRRTGSNTEAFF.

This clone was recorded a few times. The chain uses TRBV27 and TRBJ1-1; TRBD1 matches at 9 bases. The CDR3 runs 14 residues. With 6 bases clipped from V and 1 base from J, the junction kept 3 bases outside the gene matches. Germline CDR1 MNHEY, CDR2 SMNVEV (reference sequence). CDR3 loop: CASSRGQGNTEAFF. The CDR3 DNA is TGTGCCAGCAGCCGGGGACAGGGGAACACTGAAGCTTTCTTT.

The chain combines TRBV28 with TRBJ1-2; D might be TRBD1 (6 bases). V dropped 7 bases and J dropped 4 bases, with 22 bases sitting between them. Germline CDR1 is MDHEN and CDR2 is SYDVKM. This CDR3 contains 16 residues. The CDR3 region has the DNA TGTGCCAGCACCGATATGGGGGGGGCAGGAGGCTATGGCTACACCTTC. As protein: CASTDMGGAGGYGYTF.

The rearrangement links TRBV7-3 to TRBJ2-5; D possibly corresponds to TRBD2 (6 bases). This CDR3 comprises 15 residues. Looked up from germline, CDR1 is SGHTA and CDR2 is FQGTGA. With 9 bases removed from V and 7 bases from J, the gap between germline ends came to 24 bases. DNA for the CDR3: TGTGCCAGTAATACCCTAAGGGCGGGGTCTGGGACCCAGTACTTC. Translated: CASNTLRAGSGTQYF. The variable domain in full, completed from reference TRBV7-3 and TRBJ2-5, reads GAGVSQTPSNKVTEKGKYVELRCDPISGHTALYWYRQSLGQGPEFLIYFQGTGAADDSGLPNDRFFAVRPEGSVSTLKIQRTERGDSAVYLCASNTLRAGSGTQYFGPGTRLLVL.

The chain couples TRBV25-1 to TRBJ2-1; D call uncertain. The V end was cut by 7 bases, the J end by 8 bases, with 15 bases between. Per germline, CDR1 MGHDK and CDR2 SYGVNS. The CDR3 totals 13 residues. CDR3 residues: CASTASFSHEQFF. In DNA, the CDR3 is TGTGCCAGCACCGCTAGTTTCAGTCATGAGCAGTTCTTC.

In DNA form, the CDR3 reads TGTGCCAGCAGCCAATCGTCTACAGGGTCGGGAGCTTTCTTT. It yields the protein CASSQSSTGSGAFF. The chain links TRBV3-1 (or the pseudogene TRBV3-2) to TRBJ1-1; perhaps TRBD1 as D (6 bases). The CDR3 has 14 residues. Trimming took 2 bases from V and 10 from J, leaving 17 bases between them. Per the germline V gene, CDR1 is LGHDT and CDR2 is YNNKEL (reference sequence).

The CDR3 region has the DNA TGCGCCAGCAGCCCCGGACAGGGGGACACAGATACGCAGTATTTT. This sequence encodes CASSPGQGDTDTQYF. V usage is TRBV4-1 and J usage is TRBJ2-3, with 10 bases matching TRBD1. CDR1 is MGHRA and CDR2 is YSYEKL in the germline V gene. The CDR3 runs to 15 residues. Trimming cost V 4 bases and J 2 bases; bases outside gene matches: 3.

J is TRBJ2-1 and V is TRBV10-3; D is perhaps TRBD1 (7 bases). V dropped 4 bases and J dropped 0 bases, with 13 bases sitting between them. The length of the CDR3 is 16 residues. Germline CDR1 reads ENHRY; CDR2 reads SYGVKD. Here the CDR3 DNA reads TGTGCCATCAGTGTGGAGGGGGCCCCCTCCTACAATGAGCAGTTCTTC. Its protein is CAISVEGAPSYNEQFF.

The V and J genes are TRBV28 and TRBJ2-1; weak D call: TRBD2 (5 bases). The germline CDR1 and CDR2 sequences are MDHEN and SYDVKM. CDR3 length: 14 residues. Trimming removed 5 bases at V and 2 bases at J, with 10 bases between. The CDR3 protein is CASSGGQAYNEQFF. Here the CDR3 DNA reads TGTGCCAGCAGTGGCGGGCAGGCCTACAATGAGCAGTTCTTC.

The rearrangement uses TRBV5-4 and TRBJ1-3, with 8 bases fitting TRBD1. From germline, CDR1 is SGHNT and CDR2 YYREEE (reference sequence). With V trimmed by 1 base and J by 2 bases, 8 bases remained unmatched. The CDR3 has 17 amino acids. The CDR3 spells CASSLSLGQGAGNTIYF. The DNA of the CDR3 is TGTGCCAGCAGCTTGTCGCTAGGACAGGGCGCTGGAAACACCATATATTTT.